These T cell receptor beta chains were read from a single sample in a study of blood T cell repertoires in COVID-19. Generated by immunoSEQ multiplex PCR, the TCRdb table keeps only in-frame clones and is missing some. The data show approximately 250,000 clones, around 93% seen once. Sequencing was performed on PBMCs or T cells enriched from blood (not recorded which). These receptors were taken from a man aged 35 to 55 who had been exposed to COVID-19. Both conserved end residues are part of each CDR3. The order of the fields is V gene, J gene, clone size, D gene, CDR3 DNA, CDR3 protein. D genes are given only for firm matches. Clone size is shown for a subset of rows, as once, few, many or a class of expanded clone.

TRBV20-1,TRBJ1-1,-,-,TGCAGTGCTAGTGATCAGGTTGGGAACACTGAAGCTTTCTTT,CSASDQVGNTEAFF
TRBV11-3,TRBJ1-6,-,-,TGTGCCAGCAGCTTAGAAAGGGGTTCACCCCTCCACTTT,CASSLERGSPLHF
TRBV30,TRBJ1-2,once,-,TGTGCCTGGATGCCCGGGGGGTATGGCTACACCTTC,CAWMPGGYGYTF
TRBV6-5,TRBJ1-1,-,TRBD1,TGTGCCAGCACCCCTCAGGGGGACATAAGCGCTGAAGCTTTCTTT,CASTPQGDISAEAFF
TRBV5-6,TRBJ1-6,-,-,TGTGCCAGCAGCTTTGCTAGAGGAGGTACGGATTCACCCCTCCACTTT,CASSFARGGTDSPLHF
TRBV6-5,TRBJ2-1,few,-,TGTGCCAGCAGACGATCCGGCTACAATGAGCAGTTCTTC,CASRRSGYNEQFF
TRBV2,TRBJ1-2,-,TRBD1,TGTGCCACACGGCCCGGGACAGACTATGGCTACACCTTC,CATRPGTDYGYTF
TRBV28,TRBJ2-3,-,TRBD2,TGTGCCAGCAGTCTTAGGGGACTAGCGGGAGGGCCGTGGGGCACAGATACGCAGTATTTT,CASSLRGLAGGPWGTDTQYF
TRBV7-9,TRBJ1-2,once,-,TGTGCCAGCAGCCTCGTAGAGGCCTCCTATGGCTACACCTTC,CASSLVEASYGYTF
TRBV6-1,TRBJ2-7,once,-,TGTGCCAGCAGTGAGGTGCAGGTTAACGAGCAGTACTTC,CASSEVQVNEQYF
TRBV18,TRBJ1-2,-,-,TGTGCCAGCTCACCACTCGTAGTTGGGAGCCAAATAGGCTACACCTTC,CASSPLVVGSQIGYTF
TRBV19,TRBJ2-1,-,-,TGTGCCAGTAGTCCATCACCGGATCAAAGGGGGTGGGACAATGAGCAGTTCTTC,CASSPSPDQRGWDNEQFF
TRBV28,TRBJ1-1,-,-,TGTGCCAGCAGGCCTCAGGCGACTGAAGCTTTCTTT,CASRPQATEAFF
TRBV11-2,TRBJ2-1,few,-,TGTGCCAGCAGCCACGGACAGTACAATGAGCAGTTCTTC,CASSHGQYNEQFF
TRBV6-6,TRBJ1-2,-,-,TGTGCCAGCAGTCCTACAGGGACTAACTATGGCTACACCTTC,CASSPTGTNYGYTF
TRBV18,TRBJ1-1,-,-,TGTGCCAGCTCACCACCGGGGGGGCACACTGAAGCTTTCTTT,CASSPPGGHTEAFF
TRBV19,TRBJ1-1,once,-,TGTGCCAGTAGTATAATAGGGGACTCTGAAGCTTTCTTT,CASSIIGDSEAFF